This T cell receptor (beta chain) was profiled in a study of blood T cell repertoires in COVID-19. Study details: From T cells, B-cell-depleted T cells, or PBMCs came the material, which was cDNA or gDNA.

V was trimmed by 2 bases and J by 0 bases, leaving 17 bases between them. Germline V gene sequence: CDR1 LNHNV, CDR2 YYDKDF (reference sequence). The CDR3 is 18 amino acids. Source study methods: Estimated nucleated cell counts came from reference gene primer amplification. This table comes from immunoSEQ multiplex PCR, and its TCRdb copy is limited to in-frame clones, with some not included. The DNA was the basis for D and trimming; V, J and clone size are from that table. The sample lists around 190,000 clones, about 88% occurring once. Source material: peripheral blood. V is TRBV15 and J is TRBJ1-5; D may be TRBD1 (5 bases). The TCR originated in a young man with acute or convalescent COVID-19. As DNA, the CDR3 is TGTGCCACCAGCAGATCCAACGGGAGGGGATATAGCAATCAGCCCCAGCATTTT. This translates into CATSRSNGRGYSNQPQHF.